The 8 T cell receptor beta chains below come from one sample, sequenced in a study of blood T cell repertoires in COVID-19. TCRdb's table, derived via immunoSEQ multiplex PCR, lists solely in-frame clones and lacks some. The sample carries roughly 330,000 clones, 80% to 90% recorded once. Sequenced sample: peripheral blood. The receptors stem from a young man who had recovered from COVID-19.

The chain couples TRBV4-3 to TRBJ2-2, with D possibly matching TRBD1 (6 bases). Germline V gives CDR1 LGHNA, CDR2 YSLEER. V lost 0 bases and J lost 6, with 11 bases in between. This CDR3 contains 15 residues. For the CDR3, the DNA is TGCGCCAGCAGCCAAGACGCACAGGGACCCGGGGAGCTGTTTTTT. Translated, it gives CASSQDAQGPGELFF.

The genes are TRBV30 and TRBJ2-3, with 7 bases lining up with TRBD2. The CDR3 has 13 residues. Germline V gene lookup returns CDR1 GTSNPN and CDR2 SVGIG (reference sequence). V lost 5 bases and J lost 4; bases outside the gene matches: 6. The CDR3 reads CAWARGRADTQYF. The CDR3 DNA is TGTGCCTGGGCTCGGGGGAGGGCAGATACGCAGTATTTT.

The chain is built from TRBV27 and TRBJ1-4; no reliable D call. This CDR3 has 13 residues. Germline V gene data show CDR1 as MNHEY and CDR2 as SMNVEV (reference sequence). V dropped 2 bases and J dropped 8 bases, with 9 bases sitting between them. For the CDR3, the DNA is TGTGCCAGCAGTTTAACCCGGGGAGAAAAACTGTTTTTT. This encodes CASSLTRGEKLFF. The full variable domain, its missing parts supplied by reference TRBV27 and TRBJ1-4, is EAQVTQNPRYLITVTGKKLTVTCSQNMNHEYMSWYRQDPGLGLRQIYYSMNVEVTDKGDVPEGYKVSRKEKRNFPLILESPSPNQTSLYFCASSLTRGEKLFFGSGTQLSVL.

The V and J genes are TRBV29-1 and TRBJ2-7; the match to TRBD1 covers 8 bases. The CDR3 covers 16 residues. Germline assignment: CDR1 SQVTM and CDR2 ANQGSEA. Germline trimming cut 4 bases from V and 2 bases from J; bases unmatched to any gene: 13. The CDR3 is CSVGHIGTGGTYEQYF. Written as DNA, the CDR3 is TGCAGCGTTGGTCATATCGGGACAGGAGGAACCTACGAGCAGTACTTC.

This chain links TRBV6-2 or TRBV6-3 with TRBJ2-7, with TRBD1 as a possible D gene (6 bases). The V and J ends lost 0 bases and 4 bases respectively, with 16 bases between them. The CDR3 length is 16 residues. Germline loops: CDR1 MNHEY, CDR2 SVGEGT. The DNA for the CDR3 is TGTGCCAGCAGTTACTCGAAGGAGCAGGGGAAATACGAGCAGTACTTC. Its translation: CASSYSKEQGKYEQYF.

The V gene is TRBV4-1, the J gene TRBJ1-1, with TRBD1 identical over 7 bases. CDR1 is MGHRA, CDR2 YSYEKL, per germline. V shed 4 bases, J shed 5 bases, and the junction held 7 bases outside the gene matches. This CDR3 has 14 amino acids. This CDR3 is CASSPRQGETEAFF. DNA for the CDR3: TGCGCCAGCAGCCCGCGACAGGGCGAGACTGAAGCTTTCTTT.

The chain has TRBV19 and TRBJ2-3, with TRBD2 matching over 8 bases. CDR3 length: 16 amino acids. V lost 5 bases and J lost 5; bases outside the gene matches: 12. Per the germline V gene, CDR1 is LNHDA and CDR2 is SQIVND (reference sequence). The CDR3 region has the DNA TGTGCCAGTAGTGTCCCGGGAGGGCCGGGGGGAGATACGCAGTATTTT. This sequence encodes CASSVPGGPGGDTQYF.

V and J are TRBV7-9 and TRBJ1-2; D possibly corresponds to TRBD1 (6 bases). Germline lookup yields CDR1 SEHNR and CDR2 FQNEAQ (reference sequence). The CDR3 consists of 12 residues. V gave up 3 bases and J gave up 4 bases, with 6 bases separating them. The CDR3 coding sequence is TGTGCCAGCAGCTTGGACAGCTATGGCTACACCTTC. It translates to CASSLDSYGYTF.